These 10 T cell receptor beta chains were all obtained from the same sample, sequenced in a study of monozygotic twins with inflammatory bowel disease. Reanalyzing the 5' RACE reads, TCRdb keeps one entry per CDR3 protein, without DNA. The sample yields approximately 300,000 distinct CDR3 sequences, of which the top ten take up 5.6%. The material sequenced was blood. The receptors shown here come from a human donor with ulcerative colitis or Crohn's disease, or a healthy co-twin of an affected twin (not recorded which).

The chain combines TRBV7-9 with TRBJ2-6. This CDR3 is built from 14 residues. The germline CDR1 and CDR2 sequences are SEHNR and FQNEAQ (reference sequence). CDR3 loop: CASRRDSGANVLTF.

The chain joins TRBV4-3 to TRBJ1-2. The germline V gene has CDR1 LGHNA and CDR2 YSLEER. The CDR3 is 15 amino acids. CDR3 in amino acids: CASSQDLGIPYGYTF.

The chain joins TRBV5-6 to TRBJ1-5; TCRdb names TRBD1, which stays unverified in the absence of DNA. CDR1 and CDR2 from the germline V gene are SGHDT and YYEEEE. This CDR3 is 15 amino acids long. CDR3 sequence: CASSQRQLHNQPQHF.

V gene TRBV20-1 combines with J gene TRBJ2-1; TCRdb picks TRBD2, but there is no DNA to check that call. The CDR3 runs to 13 residues. The germline gives CDR1 DFQATT, CDR2 SNEGSKA (reference sequence). CDR3 in amino acids: CSASLGGGNEQFF.

Measured by frequency, this clonotype is medium-sized. The rearrangement joins TRBV5-1 to TRBJ2-5. This CDR3 spans 13 amino acids. CDR1 is SGHRS and CDR2 is YFSETQ in the germline V gene. CDR3: CASSLVIQETQYF.

The chain uses TRBV20-1 and TRBJ1-5. The CDR3 is 14 residues long. The V gene's germline CDR1 is DFQATT and CDR2 SNEGSKA (reference sequence). The CDR3 reads CSARGGQVNQPQHF.

This chain uses TRBV7-2 with TRBJ1-1; without DNA, the TCRdb call of TRBD1 cannot be checked. The CDR3 covers 15 residues. The germline CDR1 and CDR2 sequences are SGHTA and FQGNSA. The CDR3 loop is CASSPAGQRNTEAFF.

V usage is TRBV12-3 or TRBV12-4 and J usage is TRBJ2-3; lacking DNA, the TRBD1 call made by TCRdb goes unchecked. The CDR3 is made up of 11 amino acids. The CDR3 loop reads CASSPLDTQYF.

This chain joins TRBV28 and TRBJ1-1; the D call of TRBD1 rests on TCRdb alone, since no DNA is present to check it. CDR3 length: 14 amino acids. Per germline, CDR1 MDHEN and CDR2 SYDVKM. The CDR3 sequence: CASSSGQGDTEAFF.

V gene TRBV10-3 combines with J gene TRBJ2-5; checking the TCRdb D call of TRBD2 is not possible without DNA. The germline CDR1 and CDR2 sequences are ENHRY and SYGVKD. The CDR3 spans 16 residues. CDR3 protein: CAISGRLAGLQETQYF.